Described below is a single TCR beta chain sequence and its context. Only in-frame clones appear in the TCRdb table, and some are missing; sequencing was by immunoSEQ multiplex PCR. The repertoire holds 70,000 or so clones, more than 85% seen once, with roughly 2.5% in the top ten. The CDR3 sequence is 18 residues long. Germline-derived CDR1 and CDR2 are MNHEY and SMNVEV (reference sequence). J was trimmed by 5 bases and V by 6 bases; bases with no gene match: 16. The sample is drawn from a study of PD-1 blockade in classical Hodgkin lymphoma. Time point reported: newly diagnosed, previously untreated cHL patient sample. Peripheral samples used as comparators were newly diagnosed, untreated classical Hodgkin lymphoma PBMCs.

Sequencing was done on a sample of peripheral blood mononuclear cells (PBMCs). V gene TRBV27 combines with J gene TRBJ1-5; 10 bases agree with TRBD1. This TCR came from a human donor with classical Hodgkin lymphoma. The DNA for the CDR3 is TGTGCCAGCAGGCCTAACCCATGGGACAGGGGACCGGATCAGCCCCAGCATTTT. It codes for CASRPNPWDRGPDQPQHF.